A selection of T cell receptor beta chains follows, all from one sample in a study of T-cell memory formation after mild COVID-19. One entry per CDR3 protein results from TCRdb running MiXCR on the 5' RACE reads. The data show approximately 400,000 distinct CDR3 sequences, with roughly a quarter seen just once and 8.5% to 9% held by the top ten. Sequencing input: PBMCs or a T cell subset sorted from them (not recorded which). The receptor set was obtained from an adult woman who had mild COVID-19 (a few samples of this study predate the infection). Cell type and time point are not known. Each CDR3 is given with its conserved first and last residue. Each record gives: V gene, clone size, D gene, J gene, CDR3 DNA, CDR3 protein. The D gene is left open where the match is weak. Expanded clones are given a class, and other clones once, few, many or no size at all.

v_gene: TRBV4-2
abundance: few
d_gene: TRBD2
j_gene: TRBJ2-7
CDR3nt: TGTGCCAGCAGCCGGGAGGGAACTATCTCCTACGAGCAGTACTTC
CDR3aa: CASSREGTISYEQYF

v_gene: TRBV6-5
abundance: NA
d_gene: TRBD1
j_gene: TRBJ2-5
CDR3nt: TGTGCCACCAGGGGGTCACCGGTCCAAGAGACCCAGTACTTC
CDR3aa: CATRGSPVQETQYF

v_gene: TRBV7-2
abundance: NA
d_gene: TRBD2
j_gene: TRBJ2-1
CDR3nt: TGTGCCAGCAGCTTAGCCCTCCTAGCGGGAAGGTCCTACAATGAGCAGTTCTTC
CDR3aa: CASSLALLAGRSYNEQFF

v_gene: TRBV7-9
abundance: few
d_gene: NA
j_gene: TRBJ1-1
CDR3nt: TGTGCCAGCAGCTCCCCGGGGAACAGCATGAACACTGAAGCTTTCTTT
CDR3aa: CASSSPGNSMNTEAFF

v_gene: TRBV20-1
abundance: NA
d_gene: NA
j_gene: TRBJ1-1
CDR3nt: TGCAGTGCCATGGACGTAAATTGGGTGAACACTGAAGCTTTCTTT
CDR3aa: CSAMDVNWVNTEAFF

v_gene: TRBV4-2
abundance: NA
d_gene: TRBD1
j_gene: TRBJ2-1
CDR3nt: TGTGCCAGCAGCCCCGGGGACAGCGTAAACGGTGAGCAGTTCTTC
CDR3aa: CASSPGDSVNGEQFF

v_gene: TRBV12-3/TRBV12-4
abundance: NA
d_gene: TRBD1
j_gene: TRBJ1-4
CDR3nt: TGTGCCAGCAGTCCCCGGACAGGGGAAGGTGAAAAACTGTTTTTT
CDR3aa: CASSPRTGEGEKLFF

v_gene: TRBV5-4
abundance: once
d_gene: NA
j_gene: TRBJ1-2
CDR3nt: TGTGCCAGCAGTTCCGGGGTCCTAGATGGCTACACCTTC
CDR3aa: CASSSGVLDGYTF

v_gene: TRBV12-3/TRBV12-4
abundance: few
d_gene: NA
j_gene: TRBJ1-2
CDR3nt: TGTGCCAGCAGTTTCGAGAAGGGCTTCTCAGACTATGGCTACACCTTC
CDR3aa: CASSFEKGFSDYGYTF

v_gene: TRBV9
abundance: few
d_gene: NA
j_gene: TRBJ1-2
CDR3nt: TGTGCCAGCAGCGTTGAGGGACGGGGTGGTGGCTACACCTTC
CDR3aa: CASSVEGRGGGYTF

v_gene: TRBV5-5
abundance: NA
d_gene: TRBD1
j_gene: TRBJ1-2
CDR3nt: TGTGCCAGCAGCTTGGCCGCGGGGAGAGGACAGGTACCGCGTCGGGGCTACACCTTC
CDR3aa: CASSLAAGRGQVPRRGYTF

v_gene: TRBV7-9
abundance: NA
d_gene: NA
j_gene: TRBJ2-3
CDR3nt: TGTGCCAGCAGCTTAGTTGAGGGAATTGGTACGCAGTATTTT
CDR3aa: CASSLVEGIGTQYF

v_gene: TRBV24-1
abundance: NA
d_gene: NA
j_gene: TRBJ1-5
CDR3nt: TGTGCCACCAGTGATTCAGGGGCTAATCAGCCCCAGCATTTT
CDR3aa: CATSDSGANQPQHF

v_gene: TRBV6-1
abundance: few
d_gene: NA
j_gene: TRBJ2-7
CDR3nt: TGTGCCAGCAGGAGGTTTGAGGCATCCTACGAGCAGTACTTC
CDR3aa: CASRRFEASYEQYF

v_gene: TRBV24-1
abundance: NA
d_gene: NA
j_gene: TRBJ1-5
CDR3nt: TGTGCCACCAGTGATTTATTGGGCCAGACATACTCCCTCATTCAGCCCCAGCATTTT
CDR3aa: CATSDLLGQTYSLIQPQHF

v_gene: TRBV3-1
abundance: NA
d_gene: NA
j_gene: TRBJ1-4
CDR3nt: TGTGCCAGCAGCCCCTCAGGGGTCCCGAATGAAAAACTGTTTTTT
CDR3aa: CASSPSGVPNEKLFF

v_gene: TRBV4-2
abundance: NA
d_gene: TRBD2
j_gene: TRBJ2-3
CDR3nt: TGTGCCAGCAGCCAAGATCCCGGCGGGGGGGCCGTGGATACGCAGTATTTT
CDR3aa: CASSQDPGGGAVDTQYF

v_gene: TRBV24-1
abundance: NA
d_gene: TRBD1
j_gene: TRBJ1-5
CDR3nt: TGTGCCACCGGTACAGGGGGCGGCAATCAGCCCCAGCATTTT
CDR3aa: CATGTGGGNQPQHF

v_gene: TRBV5-1
abundance: NA
d_gene: NA
j_gene: TRBJ2-5
CDR3nt: TGCGCCAGCACGCAGGGCCGGGCAGAGACCCAGTACTTC
CDR3aa: CASTQGRAETQYF

v_gene: TRBV9
abundance: few
d_gene: NA
j_gene: TRBJ2-3
CDR3nt: TGTGCCAGCAGCGTAAGTGGCGGAACTAGCACAGATACGCAGTATTTT
CDR3aa: CASSVSGGTSTDTQYF

v_gene: TRBV18
abundance: few
d_gene: TRBD2
j_gene: TRBJ2-1
CDR3nt: TGTGCCAGCTCGCCCACTAGCGCTGAGCAGTTCTTC
CDR3aa: CASSPTSAEQFF

v_gene: TRBV30
abundance: NA
d_gene: NA
j_gene: TRBJ2-1
CDR3nt: TGTGCCTGGAGTGGGATGGTCGGGGTAGGCTACAATGAGCAGTTCTTC
CDR3aa: CAWSGMVGVGYNEQFF

v_gene: TRBV7-2
abundance: NA
d_gene: TRBD1
j_gene: TRBJ2-7
CDR3nt: TGTGCCAGCAGCTTAGCTGGGACAGGGATCTACGAGCAGTACTTC
CDR3aa: CASSLAGTGIYEQYF

v_gene: TRBV4-3
abundance: NA
d_gene: TRBD1
j_gene: TRBJ1-2
CDR3nt: TGCGCCAGCAGCACGTTGACAGGGGGTAGCTATGGCTACACCTTC
CDR3aa: CASSTLTGGSYGYTF

v_gene: TRBV12-3/TRBV12-4
abundance: few
d_gene: TRBD1
j_gene: TRBJ1-1
CDR3nt: TGTGCCAGCAGACCAACAGGGGGACTGGACGCTGAAGCTTTCTTT
CDR3aa: CASRPTGGLDAEAFF

v_gene: TRBV7-2
abundance: NA
d_gene: NA
j_gene: TRBJ2-7
CDR3nt: TGTGCCAGCAGCTTAGAATGGGGCAACGAGCAGTACTTC
CDR3aa: CASSLEWGNEQYF

v_gene: TRBV12-3/TRBV12-4
abundance: many
d_gene: NA
j_gene: TRBJ2-1
CDR3nt: TGTGCCAGCAGTCCCGGGACAACCGCCTACAATGAGCAGTTCTTC
CDR3aa: CASSPGTTAYNEQFF

v_gene: TRBV20-1
abundance: few
d_gene: TRBD1
j_gene: TRBJ1-2
CDR3nt: TGCAGTGCTAGAAAATATCGGACAGGCGGGGGTACCACCTTC
CDR3aa: CSARKYRTGGGTTF

v_gene: TRBV7-2
abundance: few
d_gene: TRBD1
j_gene: TRBJ1-4
CDR3nt: TGTGCCAGCAGCCCAGGGGGTCCTAATGAAAAACTGTTTTTT
CDR3aa: CASSPGGPNEKLFF

v_gene: TRBV5-1
abundance: NA
d_gene: NA
j_gene: TRBJ2-2
CDR3nt: TGCGCCAGCAGCTCTCAAGTTACATCGAACACCGGGGAGCTGTTTTTT
CDR3aa: CASSSQVTSNTGELFF

v_gene: TRBV19
abundance: few
d_gene: TRBD2
j_gene: TRBJ2-1
CDR3nt: TGTGCCAGTAGTATAGGAGGACTAGCGGGGGCCCATGAGCAGTTCTTC
CDR3aa: CASSIGGLAGAHEQFF

v_gene: TRBV30
abundance: NA
d_gene: TRBD1
j_gene: TRBJ1-2
CDR3nt: TGTGCCTGGAGTATCGGGACAGGGAGGAGGGATGGCTACACCTTC
CDR3aa: CAWSIGTGRRDGYTF

v_gene: TRBV27
abundance: few
d_gene: TRBD1
j_gene: TRBJ1-2
CDR3nt: TGTGCCACCACCCGAGGACAGGGTAACTATGGCTACACCTTC
CDR3aa: CATTRGQGNYGYTF

v_gene: TRBV3-1
abundance: NA
d_gene: NA
j_gene: TRBJ2-5
CDR3nt: TGTGCCAGCAGCCAATCCCTATTGCGCGGAGAAGAGACCCAGTACTTC
CDR3aa: CASSQSLLRGEETQYF

v_gene: TRBV19
abundance: few
d_gene: TRBD1
j_gene: TRBJ2-5
CDR3nt: TGTGCCAGTGGGGTAGACAGGGGTGAGACCCAGTACTTC
CDR3aa: CASGVDRGETQYF